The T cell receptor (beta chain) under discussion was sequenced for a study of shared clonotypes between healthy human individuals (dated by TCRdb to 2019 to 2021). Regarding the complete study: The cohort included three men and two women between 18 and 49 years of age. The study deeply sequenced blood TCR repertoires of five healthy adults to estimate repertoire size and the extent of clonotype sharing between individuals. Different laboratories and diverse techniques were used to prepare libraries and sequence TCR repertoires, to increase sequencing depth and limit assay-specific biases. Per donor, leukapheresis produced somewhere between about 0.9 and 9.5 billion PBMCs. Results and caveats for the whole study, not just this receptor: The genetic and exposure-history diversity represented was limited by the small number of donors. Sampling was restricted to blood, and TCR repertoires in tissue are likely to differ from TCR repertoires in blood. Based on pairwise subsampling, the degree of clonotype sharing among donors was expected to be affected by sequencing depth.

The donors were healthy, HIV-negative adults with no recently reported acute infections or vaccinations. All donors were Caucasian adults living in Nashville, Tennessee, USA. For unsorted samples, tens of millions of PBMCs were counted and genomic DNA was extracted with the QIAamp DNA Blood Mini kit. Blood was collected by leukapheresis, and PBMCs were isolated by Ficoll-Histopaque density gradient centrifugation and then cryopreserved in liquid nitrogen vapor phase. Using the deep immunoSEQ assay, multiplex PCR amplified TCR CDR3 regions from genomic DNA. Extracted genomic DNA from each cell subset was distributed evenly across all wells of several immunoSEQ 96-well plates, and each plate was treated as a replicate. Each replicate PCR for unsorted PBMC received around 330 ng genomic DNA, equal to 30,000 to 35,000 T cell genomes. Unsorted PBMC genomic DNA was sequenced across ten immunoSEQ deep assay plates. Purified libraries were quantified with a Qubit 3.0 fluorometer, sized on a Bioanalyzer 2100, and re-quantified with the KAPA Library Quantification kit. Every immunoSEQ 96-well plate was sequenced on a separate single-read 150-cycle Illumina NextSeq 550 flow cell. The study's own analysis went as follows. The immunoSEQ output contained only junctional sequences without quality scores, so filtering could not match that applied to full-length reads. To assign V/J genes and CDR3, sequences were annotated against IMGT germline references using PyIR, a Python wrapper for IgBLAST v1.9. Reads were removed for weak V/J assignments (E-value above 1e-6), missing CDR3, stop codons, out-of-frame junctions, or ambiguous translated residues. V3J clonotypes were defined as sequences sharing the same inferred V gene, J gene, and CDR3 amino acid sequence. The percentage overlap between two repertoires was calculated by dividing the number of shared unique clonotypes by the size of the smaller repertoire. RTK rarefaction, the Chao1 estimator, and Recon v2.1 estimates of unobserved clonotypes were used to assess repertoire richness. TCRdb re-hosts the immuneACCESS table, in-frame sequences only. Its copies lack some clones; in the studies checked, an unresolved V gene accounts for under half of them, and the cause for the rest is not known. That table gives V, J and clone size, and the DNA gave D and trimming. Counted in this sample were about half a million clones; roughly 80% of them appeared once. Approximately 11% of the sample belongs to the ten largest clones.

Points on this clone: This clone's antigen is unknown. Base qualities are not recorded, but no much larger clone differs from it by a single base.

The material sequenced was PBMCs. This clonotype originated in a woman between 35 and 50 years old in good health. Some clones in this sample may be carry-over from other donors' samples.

The sequenced DNA: TGTGCCAGCAGCCACCAAGAGACCCAGTACTTC. It translates to CASSHQETQYF. The V and J segments used are TRBV11-1 and TRBJ2-5, with the D gene too uncertain to name. Counted from cysteine to phenylalanine, this CDR3 has 11 amino acids. Solely the CDR3 DNA is kept, with 33 bases framed from the first base. The germline ends are 1 base apart after V is trimmed by 5 bases and J by 0 bases. Based on the germline V gene (reference sequence), the CDR1 and CDR2 sequences are SGHAT and FQDESV.